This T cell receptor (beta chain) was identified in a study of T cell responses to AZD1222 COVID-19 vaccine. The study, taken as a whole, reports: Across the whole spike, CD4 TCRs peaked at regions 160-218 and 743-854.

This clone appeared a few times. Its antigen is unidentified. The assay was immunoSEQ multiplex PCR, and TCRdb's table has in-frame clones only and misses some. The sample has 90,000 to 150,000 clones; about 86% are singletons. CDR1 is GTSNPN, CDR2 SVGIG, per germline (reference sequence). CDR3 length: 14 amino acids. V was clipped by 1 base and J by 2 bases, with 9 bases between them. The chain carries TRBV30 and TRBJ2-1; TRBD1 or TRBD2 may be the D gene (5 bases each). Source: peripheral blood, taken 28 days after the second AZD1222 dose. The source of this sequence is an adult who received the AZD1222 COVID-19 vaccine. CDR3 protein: CAWSALGAYNEQFF. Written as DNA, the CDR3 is TGTGCCTGGAGTGCCCTGGGGGCCTACAATGAGCAGTTCTTC.